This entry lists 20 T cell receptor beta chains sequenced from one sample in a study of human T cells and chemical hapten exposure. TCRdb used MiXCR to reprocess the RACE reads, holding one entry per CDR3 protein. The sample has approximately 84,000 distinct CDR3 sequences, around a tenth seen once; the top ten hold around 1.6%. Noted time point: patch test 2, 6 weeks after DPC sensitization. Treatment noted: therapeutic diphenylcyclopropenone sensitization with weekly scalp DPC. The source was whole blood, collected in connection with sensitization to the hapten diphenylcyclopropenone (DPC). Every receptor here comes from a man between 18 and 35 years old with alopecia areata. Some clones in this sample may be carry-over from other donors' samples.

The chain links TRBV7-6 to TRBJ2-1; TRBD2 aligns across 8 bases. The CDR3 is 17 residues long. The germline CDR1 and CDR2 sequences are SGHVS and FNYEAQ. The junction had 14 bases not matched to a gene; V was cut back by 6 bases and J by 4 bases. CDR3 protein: CASRPAGTSWRYNEQFF. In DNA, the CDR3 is TGTGCCAGCAGGCCTGCCGGGACTAGTTGGAGATACAATGAGCAGTTCTTC. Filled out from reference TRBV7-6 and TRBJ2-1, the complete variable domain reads GAGVSQSPRYKVTKRGQDVALRCDPISGHVSLYWYRQALGQGPEFLTYFNYEAQQDKSGLPNDRFSAERPEGSISTLTIQRTEQRDSAMYRCASRPAGTSWRYNEQFFGPGTRLTVL.

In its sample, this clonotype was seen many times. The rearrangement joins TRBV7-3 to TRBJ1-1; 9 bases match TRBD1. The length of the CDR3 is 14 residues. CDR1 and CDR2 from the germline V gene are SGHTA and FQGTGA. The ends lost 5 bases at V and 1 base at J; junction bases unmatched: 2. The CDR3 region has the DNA TGTGCCAGCAGCGGGACAGGGAGGAACACTGAAGCTTTCTTT. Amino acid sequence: CASSGTGRNTEAFF.

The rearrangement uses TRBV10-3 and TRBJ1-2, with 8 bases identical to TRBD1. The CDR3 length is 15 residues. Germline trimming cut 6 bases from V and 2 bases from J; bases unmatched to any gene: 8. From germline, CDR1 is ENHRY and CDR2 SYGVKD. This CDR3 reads CAIRTERQGNYGYTF. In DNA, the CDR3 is TGTGCCATCAGAACGGAGAGACAGGGGAACTATGGCTACACCTTC.

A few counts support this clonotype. The CDR3 bases are TGTGCAAGTCGCCTGCTAGACAGGAACGAGCAGTACTTC. Its translation: CASRLLDRNEQYF. The V call is TRBV12-2, the J call TRBJ2-7; TRBD1, as called in the table, went unchecked against the DNA. TRBV12-2 is a recognized pseudogene. This CDR3 is 13 amino acids long.

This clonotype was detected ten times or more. CDR3 in amino acids: CATSDRDRGKDEQYF. The CDR3 DNA reads TGTGCCACCAGTGACCGGGACAGGGGGAAAGACGAGCAGTACTTC. The chain recombines TRBV24-1 with TRBJ2-7; 11 nucleotides line up with TRBD1. CDR1 and CDR2 (germline): KGHDR, SFDVKD. The trim removed 4 bases at V and 5 bases at J, leaving 6 bases unmatched. This CDR3 region has 15 residues.

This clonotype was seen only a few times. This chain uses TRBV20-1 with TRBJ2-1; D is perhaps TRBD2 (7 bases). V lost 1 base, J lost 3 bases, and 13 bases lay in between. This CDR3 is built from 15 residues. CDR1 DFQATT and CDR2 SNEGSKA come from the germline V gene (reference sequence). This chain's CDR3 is CSARGRGGRYNEQFF. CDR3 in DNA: TGCAGTGCTAGAGGAAGGGGGGGCCGCTACAATGAGCAGTTCTTC.

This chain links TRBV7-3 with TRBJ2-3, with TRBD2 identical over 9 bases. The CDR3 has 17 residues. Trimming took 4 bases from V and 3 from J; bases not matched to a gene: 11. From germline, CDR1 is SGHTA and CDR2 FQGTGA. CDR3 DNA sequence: TGTGCCAGCAGCTCCCCTCCCGCGGGGGGGCGGACAGATACGCAGTATTTT. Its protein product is CASSSPPAGGRTDTQYF. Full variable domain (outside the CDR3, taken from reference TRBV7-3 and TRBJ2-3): GAGVSQTPSNKVTEKGKYVELRCDPISGHTALYWYRQSLGQGPEFLIYFQGTGAADDSGLPNDRFFAVRPEGSVSTLKIQRTERGDSAVYLCASSSPPAGGRTDTQYFGPGTRLTVL.

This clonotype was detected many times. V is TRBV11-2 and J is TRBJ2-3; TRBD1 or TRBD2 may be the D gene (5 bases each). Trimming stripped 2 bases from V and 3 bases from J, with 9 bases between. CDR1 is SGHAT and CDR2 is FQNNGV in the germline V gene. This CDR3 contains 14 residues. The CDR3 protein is CASSLLWGTDTQYF. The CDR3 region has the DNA TGTGCCAGCAGCTTATTGTGGGGGACAGATACGCAGTATTTT.

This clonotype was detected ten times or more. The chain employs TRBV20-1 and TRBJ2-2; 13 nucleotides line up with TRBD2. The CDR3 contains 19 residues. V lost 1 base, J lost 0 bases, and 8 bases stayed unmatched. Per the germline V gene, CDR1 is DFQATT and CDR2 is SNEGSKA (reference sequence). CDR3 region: CSARAGTSGVYANTGELFF. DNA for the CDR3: TGCAGTGCTAGAGCCGGGACTAGCGGGGTCTACGCGAACACCGGGGAGCTGTTTTTT.

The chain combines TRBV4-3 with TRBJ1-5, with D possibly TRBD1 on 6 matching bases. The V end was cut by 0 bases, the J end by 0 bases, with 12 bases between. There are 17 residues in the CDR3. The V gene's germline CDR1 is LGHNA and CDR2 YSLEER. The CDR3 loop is CASSQDPGVYSNQPQHF. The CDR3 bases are TGCGCCAGCAGCCAAGATCCAGGGGTTTATAGCAATCAGCCCCAGCATTTT.

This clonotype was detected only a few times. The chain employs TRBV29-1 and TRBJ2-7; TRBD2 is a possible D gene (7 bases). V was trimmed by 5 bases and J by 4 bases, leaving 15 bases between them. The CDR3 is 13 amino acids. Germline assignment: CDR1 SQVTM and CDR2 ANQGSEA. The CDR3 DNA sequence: TGCAGCGTTAGGGAGGGGGGCCTGTACGAGCAGTACTTC. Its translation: CSVREGGLYEQYF.

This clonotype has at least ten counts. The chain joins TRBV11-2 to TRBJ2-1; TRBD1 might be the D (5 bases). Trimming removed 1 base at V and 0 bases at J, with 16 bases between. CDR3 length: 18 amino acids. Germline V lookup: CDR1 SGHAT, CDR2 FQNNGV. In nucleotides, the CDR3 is TGTGCCAGCAGCTTAGGCCGCCGGGCAGGGCGCTCCTACAATGAGCAGTTCTTC. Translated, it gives CASSLGRRAGRSYNEQFF.

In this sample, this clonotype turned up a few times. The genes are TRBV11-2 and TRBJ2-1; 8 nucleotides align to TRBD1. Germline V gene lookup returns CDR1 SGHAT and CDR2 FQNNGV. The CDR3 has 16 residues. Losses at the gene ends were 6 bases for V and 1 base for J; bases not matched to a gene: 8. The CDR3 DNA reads TGTGCCAGCAGACAAGACAGGGGCCGATCCTACAATGAGCAGTTCTTC. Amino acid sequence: CASRQDRGRSYNEQFF.

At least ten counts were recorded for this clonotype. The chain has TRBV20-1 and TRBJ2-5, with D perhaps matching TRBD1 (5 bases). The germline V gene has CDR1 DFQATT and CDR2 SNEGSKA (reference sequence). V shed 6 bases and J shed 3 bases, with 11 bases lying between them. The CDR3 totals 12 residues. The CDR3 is CSAEIREETQYF. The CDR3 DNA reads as TGCAGTGCCGAGATCAGGGAAGAGACCCAGTACTTC.

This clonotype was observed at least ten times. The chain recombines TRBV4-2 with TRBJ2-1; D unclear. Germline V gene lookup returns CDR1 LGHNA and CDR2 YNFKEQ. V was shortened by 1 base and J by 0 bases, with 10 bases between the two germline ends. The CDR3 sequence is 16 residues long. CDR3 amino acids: CASSQGRRTSYNEQFF. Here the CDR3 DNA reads TGTGCCAGCAGCCAAGGTCGAAGAACCTCCTACAATGAGCAGTTCTTC.

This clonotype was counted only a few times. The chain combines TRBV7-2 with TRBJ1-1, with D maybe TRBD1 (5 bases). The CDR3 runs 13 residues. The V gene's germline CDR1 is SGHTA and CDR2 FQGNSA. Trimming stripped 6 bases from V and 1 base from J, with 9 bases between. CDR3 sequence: CASRGAANTEAFF. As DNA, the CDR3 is TGTGCCAGCAGAGGGGCGGCGAACACTGAAGCTTTCTTT. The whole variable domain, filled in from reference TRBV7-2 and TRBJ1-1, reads GAGVSQSPSNKVTEKGKDVELRCDPISGHTALYWYRQSLGQGLEFLIYFQGNSAPDKSGLPSDRFSAERTGGSVSTLTIQRTQQEDSAVYLCASRGAANTEAFFGQGTRLTVV.

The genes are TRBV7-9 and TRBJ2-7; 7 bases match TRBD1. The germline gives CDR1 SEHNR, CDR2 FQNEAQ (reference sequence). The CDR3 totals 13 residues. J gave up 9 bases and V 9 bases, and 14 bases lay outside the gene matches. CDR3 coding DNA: TGTGCCAGTCAACAGGGGCTTACTACGACGCAGTACGTC. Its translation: CASQQGLTTTQYV.

The CDR3 loop reads CASTNRDRGYEQYF. The CDR3 bases are TGTGCCAGCACTAACCGGGACAGGGGCTACGAGCAGTACTTC. The chain links TRBV11-2 to TRBJ2-7, with TRBD1 matching 10 bases. The CDR3 has 14 residues. The V segment lost 7 bases and the J segment 3 bases; nucleotides outside the gene matches: 6. Germline loops: CDR1 SGHAT, CDR2 FQNNGV.

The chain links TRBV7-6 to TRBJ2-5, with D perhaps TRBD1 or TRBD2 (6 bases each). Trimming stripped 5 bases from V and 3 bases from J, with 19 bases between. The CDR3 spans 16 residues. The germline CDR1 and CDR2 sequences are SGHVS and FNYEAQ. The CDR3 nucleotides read TGTGCCAGCAGCGCGGGACATGCAATCGCCGAAGAGACCCAGTACTTC. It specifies CASSAGHAIAEETQYF.

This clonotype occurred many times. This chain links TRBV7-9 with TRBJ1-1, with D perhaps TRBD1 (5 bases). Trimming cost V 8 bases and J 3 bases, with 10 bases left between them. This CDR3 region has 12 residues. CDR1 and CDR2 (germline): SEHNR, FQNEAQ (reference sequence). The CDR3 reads CASLGDDTEAFF. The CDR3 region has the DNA TGTGCCAGCTTGGGGGACGACACTGAAGCTTTCTTT.